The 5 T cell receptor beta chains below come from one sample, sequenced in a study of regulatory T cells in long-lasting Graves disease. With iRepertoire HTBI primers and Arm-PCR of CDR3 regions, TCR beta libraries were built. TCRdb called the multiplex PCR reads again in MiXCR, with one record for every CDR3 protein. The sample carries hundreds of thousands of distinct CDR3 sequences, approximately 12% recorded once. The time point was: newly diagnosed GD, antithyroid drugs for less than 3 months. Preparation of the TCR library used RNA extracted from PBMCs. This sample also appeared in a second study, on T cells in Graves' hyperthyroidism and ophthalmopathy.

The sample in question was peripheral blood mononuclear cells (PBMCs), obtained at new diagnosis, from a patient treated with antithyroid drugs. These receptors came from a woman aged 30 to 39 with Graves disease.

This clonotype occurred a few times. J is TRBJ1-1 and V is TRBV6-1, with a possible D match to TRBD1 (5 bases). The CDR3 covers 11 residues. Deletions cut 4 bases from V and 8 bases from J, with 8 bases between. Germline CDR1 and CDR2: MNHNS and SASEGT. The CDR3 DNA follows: TGTGCCAGCAGTGGCGAGGGGGAAGCTTTCTTT. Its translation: CASSGEGEAFF.

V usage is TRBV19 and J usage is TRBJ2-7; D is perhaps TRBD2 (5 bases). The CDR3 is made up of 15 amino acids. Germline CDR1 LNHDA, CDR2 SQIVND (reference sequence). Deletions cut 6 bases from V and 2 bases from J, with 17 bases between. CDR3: CASSPNGVGPYEQYF. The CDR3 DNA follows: TGTGCCAGTAGCCCCAACGGGGTGGGCCCCTACGAGCAGTACTTC. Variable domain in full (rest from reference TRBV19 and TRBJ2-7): DGGITQSPKYLFRKEGQNVTLSCEQNLNHDAMYWYRQDPGQGLRLIYYSQIVNDFQKGDIAEGYSVSREKKESFPLTVTSAQKNPTAFYLCASSPNGVGPYEQYFGPGTRLTVT.

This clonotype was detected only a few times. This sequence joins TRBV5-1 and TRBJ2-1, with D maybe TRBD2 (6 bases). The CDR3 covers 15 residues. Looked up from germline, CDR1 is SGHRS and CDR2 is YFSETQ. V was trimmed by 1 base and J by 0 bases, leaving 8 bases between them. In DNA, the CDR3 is TGCGCCAGCAGCTTGATCGGGAGCTCCTACAATGAGCAGTTCTTC. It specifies CASSLIGSSYNEQFF.

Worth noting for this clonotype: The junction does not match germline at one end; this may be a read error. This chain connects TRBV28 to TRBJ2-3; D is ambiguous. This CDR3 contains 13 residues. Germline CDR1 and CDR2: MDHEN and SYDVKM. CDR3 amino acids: CTSSLGSTDTQYF. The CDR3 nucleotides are TGCACCAGCAGTTTGGGGAGCACAGATACGCAGTATTTT. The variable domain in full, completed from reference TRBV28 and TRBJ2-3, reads DVKVTQSSRYLVKRTGEKVFLECVQDMDHENMFWYRQDPGLGLRLIYFSYDVKMKEKGDIPEGYSVSREKKERFSLILESASTNQTSMYLCTSSLGSTDTQYFGPGTRLTVL.

CDR3: CASSQRTFGGYTF. The CDR3 DNA follows: TGTGCCAGCAGCCAGCGGACCTTCGGGGGCTACACCTTC. This rearrangement joins TRBV14 to TRBJ1-2; D not certain. Germline loops: CDR1 SGHDN, CDR2 FVKESK. This CDR3 has 13 amino acids. V lost 3 bases, J lost 8 bases, and 13 bases lay in between. Together with reference TRBV14 and TRBJ1-2, the CDR3 gives the full variable domain: EAGVTQFPSHSVIEKGQTVTLRCDPISGHDNLYWYRRVMGKEIKFLLHFVKESKQDESGMPNNRFLAERTGGTYSTLKVQPAELEDSGVYFCASSQRTFGGYTFGSGTRLTVV.